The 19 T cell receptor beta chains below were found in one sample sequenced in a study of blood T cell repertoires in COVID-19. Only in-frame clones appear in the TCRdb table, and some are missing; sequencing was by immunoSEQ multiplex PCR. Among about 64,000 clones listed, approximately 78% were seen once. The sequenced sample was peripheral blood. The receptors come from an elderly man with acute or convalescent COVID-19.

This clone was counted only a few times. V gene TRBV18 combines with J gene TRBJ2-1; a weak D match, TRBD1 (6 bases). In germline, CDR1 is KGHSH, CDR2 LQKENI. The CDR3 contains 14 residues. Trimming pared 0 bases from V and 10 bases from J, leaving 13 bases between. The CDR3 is CASSPPLQGKEQFF. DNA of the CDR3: TGTGCCAGCTCACCACCTTTACAGGGTAAAGAGCAGTTCTTC.

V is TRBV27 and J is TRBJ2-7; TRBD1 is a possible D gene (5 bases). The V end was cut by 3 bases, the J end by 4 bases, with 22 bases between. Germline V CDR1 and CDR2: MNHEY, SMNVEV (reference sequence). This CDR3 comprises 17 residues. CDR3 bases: TGTGCCAGCAGTTTGTCAGGTGGGGCCGCCCCGGCTTACGAGCAGTACTTC. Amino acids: CASSLSGGAAPAYEQYF.

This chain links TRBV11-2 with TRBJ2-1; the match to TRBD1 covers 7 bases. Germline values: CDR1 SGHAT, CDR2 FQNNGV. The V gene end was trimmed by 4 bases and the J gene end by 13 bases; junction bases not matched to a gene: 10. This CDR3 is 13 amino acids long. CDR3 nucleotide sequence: TGTGCCAGCAGCTCTACCCGGGACAGACCCCAGTTCTTC. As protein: CASSSTRDRPQFF.

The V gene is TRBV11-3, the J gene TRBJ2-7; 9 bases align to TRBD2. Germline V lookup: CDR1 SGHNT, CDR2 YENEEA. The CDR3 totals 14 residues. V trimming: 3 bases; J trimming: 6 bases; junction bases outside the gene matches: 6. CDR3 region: CASSFLAGLGEQYF. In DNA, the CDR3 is TGTGCCAGCAGCTTCCTAGCGGGACTGGGCGAGCAGTACTTC.

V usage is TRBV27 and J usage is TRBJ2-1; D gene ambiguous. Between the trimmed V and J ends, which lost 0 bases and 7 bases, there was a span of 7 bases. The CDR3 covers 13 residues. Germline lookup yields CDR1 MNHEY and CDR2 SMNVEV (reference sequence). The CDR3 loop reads CASSLSVLNEQFF. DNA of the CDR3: TGTGCCAGCAGTTTATCGGTCCTAAATGAGCAGTTCTTC.

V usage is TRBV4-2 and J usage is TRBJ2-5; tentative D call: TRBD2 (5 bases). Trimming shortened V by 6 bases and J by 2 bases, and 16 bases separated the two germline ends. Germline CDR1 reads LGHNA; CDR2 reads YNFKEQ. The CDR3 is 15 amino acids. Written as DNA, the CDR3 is TGTGCCAGCAGTCGGACTTTATCCGGGCAAGAGACCCAGTACTTC. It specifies CASSRTLSGQETQYF.

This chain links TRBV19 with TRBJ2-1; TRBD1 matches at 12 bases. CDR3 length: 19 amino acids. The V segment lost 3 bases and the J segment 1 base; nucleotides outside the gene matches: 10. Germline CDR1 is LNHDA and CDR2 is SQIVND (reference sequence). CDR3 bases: TGTGCCAGTAGTATTCGGGGACAGGGGGCCATTGAATCCTACAATGAGCAGTTCTTC. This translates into CASSIRGQGAIESYNEQFF.

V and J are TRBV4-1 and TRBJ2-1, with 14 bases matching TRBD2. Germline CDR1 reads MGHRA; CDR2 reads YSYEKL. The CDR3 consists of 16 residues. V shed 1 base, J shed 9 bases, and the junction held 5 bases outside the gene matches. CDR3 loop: CASSQGLAGGSVEQFF. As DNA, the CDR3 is TGCGCCAGCAGCCAAGGACTAGCGGGGGGGAGTGTTGAGCAGTTCTTC.

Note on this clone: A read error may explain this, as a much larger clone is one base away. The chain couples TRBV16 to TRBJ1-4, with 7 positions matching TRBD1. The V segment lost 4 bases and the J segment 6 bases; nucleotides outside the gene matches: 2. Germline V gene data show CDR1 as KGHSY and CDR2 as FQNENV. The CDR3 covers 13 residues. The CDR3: CASSPGQDEKLFF. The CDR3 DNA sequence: TGTGCCAGCAGCCCCGGACAGGATGAAAAACTGTTTTTT.

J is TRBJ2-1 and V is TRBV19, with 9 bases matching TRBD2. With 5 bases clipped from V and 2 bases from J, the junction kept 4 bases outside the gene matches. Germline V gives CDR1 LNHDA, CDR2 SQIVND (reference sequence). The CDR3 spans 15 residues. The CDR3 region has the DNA TGTGCCAGTAGTCCCGCGGGGGGGCCCTACAATGAGCAGTTCTTC. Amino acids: CASSPAGGPYNEQFF.

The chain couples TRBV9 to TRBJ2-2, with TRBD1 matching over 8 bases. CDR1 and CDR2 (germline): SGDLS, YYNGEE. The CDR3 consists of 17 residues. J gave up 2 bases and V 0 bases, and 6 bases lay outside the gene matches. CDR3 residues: CASSVVGGQANTGELFF. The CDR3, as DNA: TGTGCCAGCAGCGTAGTCGGGGGACAGGCTAACACCGGGGAGCTGTTTTTT. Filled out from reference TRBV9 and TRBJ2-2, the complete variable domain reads DSGVTQTPKHLITATGQRVTLRCSPRSGDLSVYWYQQSLDQGLQFLIQYYNGEERAKGNILERFSAQQFPDLHSELNLSSLELGDSALYFCASSVVGGQANTGELFFGEGSRLTVL.

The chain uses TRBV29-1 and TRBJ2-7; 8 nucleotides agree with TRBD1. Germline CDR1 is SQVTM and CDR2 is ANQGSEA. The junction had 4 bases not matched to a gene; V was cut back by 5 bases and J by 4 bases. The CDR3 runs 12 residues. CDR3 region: CSVLRGRYEQYF. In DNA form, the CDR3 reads TGCAGCGTTCTCAGGGGGCGGTACGAGCAGTACTTC.

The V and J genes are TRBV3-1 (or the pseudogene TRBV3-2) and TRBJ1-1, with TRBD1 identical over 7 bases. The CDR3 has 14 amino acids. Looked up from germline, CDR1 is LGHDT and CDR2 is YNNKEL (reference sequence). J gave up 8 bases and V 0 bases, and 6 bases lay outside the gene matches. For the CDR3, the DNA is TGTGCCAGCAGCCAAGATCGGGGCAGGGGGGAAGCTTTCTTT. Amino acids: CASSQDRGRGEAFF.

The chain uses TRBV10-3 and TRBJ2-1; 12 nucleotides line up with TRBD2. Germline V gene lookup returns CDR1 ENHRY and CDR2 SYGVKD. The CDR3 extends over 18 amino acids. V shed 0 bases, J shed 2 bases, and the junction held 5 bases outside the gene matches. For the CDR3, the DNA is TGTGCCATCAGTGAGTCGACTAGCGGGGGTATTACCTACAATGAGCAGTTCTTC. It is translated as CAISESTSGGITYNEQFF.

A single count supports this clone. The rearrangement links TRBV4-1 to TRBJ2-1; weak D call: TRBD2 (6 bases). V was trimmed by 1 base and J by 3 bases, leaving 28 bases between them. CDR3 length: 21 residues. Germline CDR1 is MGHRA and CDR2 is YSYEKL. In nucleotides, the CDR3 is TGCGCCAGCAGCCAAGTTTTTCGGAGACTAGGATATGGTACGGGCTACAATGAGCAGTTCTTC. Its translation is CASSQVFRRLGYGTGYNEQFF.

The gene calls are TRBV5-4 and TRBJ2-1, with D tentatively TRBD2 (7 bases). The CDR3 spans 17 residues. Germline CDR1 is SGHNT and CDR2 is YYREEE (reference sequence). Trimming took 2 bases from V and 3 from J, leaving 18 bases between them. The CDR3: CASSLADMGGGYNEQFF. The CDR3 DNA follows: TGTGCCAGCAGCTTAGCCGACATGGGAGGGGGCTACAATGAGCAGTTCTTC.

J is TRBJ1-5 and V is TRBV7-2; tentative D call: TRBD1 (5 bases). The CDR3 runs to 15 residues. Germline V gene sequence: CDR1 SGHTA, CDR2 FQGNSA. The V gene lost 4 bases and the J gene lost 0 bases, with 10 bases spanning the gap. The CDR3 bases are TGTGCCAGCAGCTATCAGGGTTATAGCAATCAGCCCCAGCATTTT. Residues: CASSYQGYSNQPQHF.

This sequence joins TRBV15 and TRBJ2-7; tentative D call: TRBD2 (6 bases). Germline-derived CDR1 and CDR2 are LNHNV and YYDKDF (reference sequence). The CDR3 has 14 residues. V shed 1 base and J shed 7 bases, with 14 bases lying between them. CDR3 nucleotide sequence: TGTGCCACCAGCAGAGGAGGGGATGGGAGGGAGCAGTACTTC. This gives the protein CATSRGGDGREQYF.

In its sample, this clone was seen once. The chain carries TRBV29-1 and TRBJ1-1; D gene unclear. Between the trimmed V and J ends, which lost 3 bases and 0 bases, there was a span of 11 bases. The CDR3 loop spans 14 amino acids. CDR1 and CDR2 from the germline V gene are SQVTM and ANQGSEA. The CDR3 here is CSVDFGLMNTEAFF. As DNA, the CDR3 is TGCAGCGTTGATTTTGGCCTCATGAACACTGAAGCTTTCTTT.